The clone carrying this TCR beta chain has just a few counts. CDR1 and CDR2 from the germline V gene are GTSNPN and SVGIG (reference sequence). V was trimmed by 0 bases and J by 6 bases, leaving 11 bases between them. CDR3 length: 13 residues. The data originate from a study of T cell changes during pregnancy in multiple sclerosis. Only in-frame clones appear in the TCRdb table, and some are missing; sequencing was by immunoSEQ multiplex PCR. The sample has approximately 61,000 clones, approximately 90% seen once. The TCR originated in a female donor in good health, enrolled as a control in a pregnancy study. The material was peripheral blood, obtained after pregnancy. The gene calls are TRBV30 and TRBJ1-1; D is unclear. CDR3 DNA: TGTGCCTGGAGTGTAAACAGCTTGCCTGAAGCTTTCTTT. Translation: CAWSVNSLPEAFF.